This is a list of T cell receptor beta chains from one sample in a study of cytomegalovirus exposure and HLA in healthy donors. Method: immunoSEQ multiplex PCR; TCRdb's copy keeps in-frame clones and lacks some. This sample has 160,000 or so clones, with 70% to 80% found just once. Sequencing was performed on PBMCs. All receptors derive from a man aged 25-45 years in good health and CMV-seronegative. Each CDR3 is given with its conserved first and last residue. Each record gives: D gene, J gene, clone size, V gene, CDR3 DNA, CDR3 protein. A D gene is named only where the DNA matches it firmly. Part of the rows lack a size; the others show once, few, many or a class for expanded clones.

.,TRBJ1-1,.,TRBV6-6,TGTGCCAGCAGTTACTCTCCCCTGAGCCGGAGTGAAGCTTTCTTT,CASSYSPLSRSEAFF
TRBD1,TRBJ2-7,.,TRBV30,TGTGCCTGGAGTGGCCGGGACAGGAGACTTTACGAGCAGTACTTC,CAWSGRDRRLYEQYF
.,TRBJ2-3,.,TRBV9,TGTGCCAGCAGCGGCGTGCAGGGAGGTTTAGTAGATACGCAGTATTTT,CASSGVQGGLVDTQYF
.,TRBJ1-6,once,TRBV12-5,TGTGCTAGTGGTCCCTTCCCCCTCCACTTT,CASGPFPLHF
.,TRBJ2-3,.,TRBV7-9,TGTGCCAGCAGGAGCGGCCGCACAGATACGCAGTATTTT,CASRSGRTDTQYF
TRBD1,TRBJ2-3,once,TRBV10-3,TGTGCCATCATGGGACAGGGGGGAGATACGCAGTATTTT,CAIMGQGGDTQYF
.,TRBJ1-1,.,TRBV10-1,TGCGCCAGCAGTGAGTCTGGGGGGGAACACGAAGCTTTCTTT,CASSESGGEHEAFF
TRBD1,TRBJ2-2,.,TRBV29-1,TGCAGCGTTGTGGGGCCGCAGGGGGCCCGGGAGCTGTTTTTT,CSVVGPQGARELFF
.,TRBJ1-5,.,TRBV15,TGTGCCACCAGCAGAGCTGAGAAGCCCCAGCATTTT,CATSRAEKPQHF
TRBD2,TRBJ2-7,.,TRBV4-2,TGTGCCAGCAGCCAAGATCTGGGTAGCGGGGCTAGGGGGGAGCAGTACTTC,CASSQDLGSGARGEQYF
.,TRBJ2-3,.,TRBV30,TGTGCCTGGAGTGTACGCAGGACAGAGCCTTATACGCAGTATTTT,CAWSVRRTEPYTQYF
TRBD2,TRBJ2-1,.,TRBV7-7,TGTGCTAGCAGCTCTCTAGCGGAGAATGAGCAGTTCTTC,CASSSLAENEQFF
TRBD2,TRBJ2-1,.,TRBV7-6,TGTGCCAGCAGCTTATTGGGACTAGCTAGAAATGAGCAGTTCTTC,CASSLLGLARNEQFF
TRBD2,TRBJ2-5,.,TRBV28,TGTGCCAGCAGTTCACTTAGCGGGGGGGAAGAGACCCAGTACTTC,CASSSLSGGEETQYF
.,TRBJ2-1,few,TRBV2,TGTGCCAGCAGTGTAGGAAGAGGGAATTACAATGAGCAGTTCTTC,CASSVGRGNYNEQFF
.,TRBJ1-2,.,TRBV28,TGTGCCAGCAGTACTACTCCAGGGGTTTCCGGCTACACCTTC,CASSTTPGVSGYTF
.,TRBJ2-7,once,TRBV7-2,TGTGCCAGCAGCTTAGGAGCGACCCACTACGAGCAGTACTTC,CASSLGATHYEQYF
.,TRBJ2-7,.,TRBV27,TGTGCCAGCAGTCCACAGGTTATCTACGAGCAGTACTTC,CASSPQVIYEQYF
TRBD2,TRBJ2-3,.,TRBV4-2,TGTGCCAGCAGCCGCACCGGAGGACTAGCGGGAGATACGCAGTATTTT,CASSRTGGLAGDTQYF
.,TRBJ2-3,.,TRBV2,TGTGCCAGCAGACTCCCCGCACAGTATACGCAGTATTTT,CASRLPAQYTQYF
.,TRBJ1-5,.,TRBV7-2,TGTGCCAGCAGCTTATGGGTGAGGCAAATCCTCAATCAGCCCCAGCATTTT,CASSLWVRQILNQPQHF
.,TRBJ1-2,.,TRBV6-5,TGTGCCAGCAAGAGGGGGAGCGGCTACACCTTC,CASKRGSGYTF
TRBD1,TRBJ2-7,.,TRBV28,TGTGCCAGCATTGGGGCGGGGACAGGGGGCTTCGAGCAGTACTTC,CASIGAGTGGFEQYF
.,TRBJ2-3,.,TRBV4-3,TGCGCCAGCAGCCAAGAGGGGGCCGGCACAGATACGCAGTATTTT,CASSQEGAGTDTQYF
TRBD1,TRBJ2-3,.,TRBV11-1,TGTGCCAGCAGCTCCGGGACAGGGGGGTATCGAGATACGCAGTATTTT,CASSSGTGGYRDTQYF
TRBD2,TRBJ2-5,once,TRBV4-2,TGTGCCAGCAGCCAAGATCCCCGGGGGGGGTACCAAGAGACCCAGTACTTC,CASSQDPRGGYQETQYF
.,TRBJ2-7,once,TRBV1,TGCACCAGCAGCTGCACAAGCGGGAGGGCCCTATCCAGCTCCTACGAGCAGTACTTC,CTSSCTSGRALSSSYEQYF
.,TRBJ1-4,.,TRBV6-6,TGTGCCAGCAGCCGGACAGTTGAAAAACTGTTTTTT,CASSRTVEKLFF
.,TRBJ1-1,.,TRBV11-2,TGTGCCAGCAGCTTAGATGCAGGGAACACTGAAGCTTTCTTT,CASSLDAGNTEAFF
TRBD1,TRBJ2-7,few,TRBV6-4,TGTGCCAGCAGGACAGGGGTTCCAGAGCCTTTTTTACCCTACGAGCAGTACTTC,CASRTGVPEPFLPYEQYF
.,TRBJ1-5,.,TRBV7-3,TGTGCCAGCAGCTCGATGCCAGGGGAGGGGAATCAGCCCCAGCATTTT,CASSSMPGEGNQPQHF
.,TRBJ2-5,.,TRBV27,TGTGCCAGCAGTTTCGGGAATATGGAGACCCAGTACTTC,CASSFGNMETQYF
TRBD1,TRBJ2-7,few,TRBV6-5,TGTGCCAGCAGTTACGCCGGGACAGCACCCTACGAGCAGTACTTC,CASSYAGTAPYEQYF
TRBD1,TRBJ2-1,.,TRBV4-1,TGCGCCAGCAGCCGCGACAGGGATCCCTACAATGAGCAGTTCTTC,CASSRDRDPYNEQFF
TRBD2,TRBJ2-3,.,TRBV9,TGTGCCAGCAGCGTGTTGGGGGTGGCTAGCGGGGGCCTTAGCACAGATACGCAGTATTTT,CASSVLGVASGGLSTDTQYF
.,TRBJ2-7,.,TRBV30,TGTGCCTGGAGCGTCGGACAGAGGACAAGCAGCGAGTACTTC,CAWSVGQRTSSEYF
.,TRBJ2-7,.,TRBV10-1,TGCGCCAGCAGTGAGAGATCCAACAGCTACGAGCAGTACTTC,CASSERSNSYEQYF